Each of the 4 T cell receptor beta chains below was sequenced from the same sample in a study of T cells after yellow fever vaccination. MiXCR was run by TCRdb on the 5' RACE reads, yielding one entry per CDR3 protein. There are 65,000 to 90,000 distinct CDR3 sequences in the sample; 7.5% to 9% occur only once, and approximately 42% lies in the top ten. The specimen was CD8+ T cells sorted from PBMCs, collected on the day of the yellow fever booster vaccination. The receptors were sampled from a man in his thirties or forties who received the YFV17D yellow fever vaccine.

The chain employs TRBV27 and TRBJ2-7; TRBD1 matches 8 bases. This CDR3 is 15 amino acids long. V lost 3 bases, J lost 3 bases, and 7 bases stayed unmatched. Germline CDR1 MNHEY, CDR2 SMNVEV (reference sequence). CDR3 DNA sequence: TGTGCCAGCAGTTTCATTGGACAGGGAAGCTACGAGCAGTACTTC. Amino acid sequence: CASSFIGQGSYEQYF.

This clonotype has a handful of counts. This chain links TRBV14 with TRBJ2-5, with D unresolved. The CDR3 consists of 15 residues. Germline CDR1 and CDR2: SGHDN and FVKESK. V shed 0 bases and J shed 0 bases, with 8 bases lying between them. The CDR3, as DNA: TGTGCCAGCAGCCAAGAGTATTCCAACCAAGAGACCCAGTACTTC. Translating it yields CASSQEYSNQETQYF.

This clonotype was counted between two and nine times. The rearrangement joins TRBV27 to TRBJ1-4; 7 nucleotides agree with TRBD1. There are 18 residues in the CDR3. Trimming took 3 bases from V and 2 from J; bases not matched to a gene: 12. From germline, CDR1 is MNHEY and CDR2 SMNVEV (reference sequence). CDR3 sequence (DNA): TGTGCCAGCAGTTTCACAGGGGCCCCTTACGATACTAATGAAAAACTGTTTTTT. It codes for CASSFTGAPYDTNEKLFF.

This clonotype turned up a few times. The junction departs from germline at one end; a sequencing error may be responsible. This chain connects TRBV7-9 to TRBJ2-5; D might be TRBD2 (6 bases). The CDR3 extends over 14 amino acids. Germline V gives CDR1 SEHNR, CDR2 FQNEAQ (reference sequence). CDR3 DNA: TGTGCCAGCAGCCTAGCAGGAGGGTACGAGACCCAGTACTTC. This codes for CASSLAGGYETQYF.